This T cell receptor (beta chain) came from a study of TIL therapy for anti-PD-1-resistant metastatic lung cancer. Study background: By whole-exome sequencing, median non-synonymous tumor mutation burden was more than 1.2 mutations per megabase.

Sequencing used immunoSEQ v3. Sequencing depth was some 2 million read pairs for survey level, roughly 5-6.5 million for deep. Profiling relied on immunoSEQ multiplex PCR, and the TCRdb table lists in-frame clones only, not all of them. The profile shows 50,000 to 65,000 clones, about 81% of them singletons. Time point given: pre-treatment sample, taken before nivolumab and TIL therapy. The sequence was obtained from a person aged 25 to 80 with non-small cell lung cancer. The sequencing used blood, collected at baseline.

CDR3 amino acids: CASSLEPAGGEYEQFF. DNA of the CDR3: TGTGCCAGCAGCTTAGAACCTGCGGGAGGGGAATATGAGCAGTTCTTC. The chain carries TRBV11-3 and TRBJ2-1, with 9 nucleotides matching TRBD2. J gave up 8 bases and V 0 bases, and 8 bases lay outside the gene matches. CDR1 and CDR2 from the germline V gene are SGHNT and YENEEA. There are 16 residues in the CDR3.